Listed below are T cell receptor beta chains from one sample, sequenced in a study of blood T cell repertoires in COVID-19. Using immunoSEQ multiplex PCR, the repertoire was profiled, and TCRdb retains in-frame clones only, with some absent. The repertoire holds 55,000 to 80,000 clones, around 83% seen once, with 6% to 6.5% in the top ten. Sequencing was carried out using peripheral blood. The receptors here all came from a human donor in a cohort sampled during active COVID-19. The CDR3 runs from the conserved cysteine through the conserved F or W. The D gene is left open where the match is weak. Clone sizes are given selectively: once, few, many, or a class where the clone is expanded.

>-|TRBJ2-7|TRBV10-3|-
TGTGCCATCAGGGTCGGGGGCTCCTACGAGCAGTACTTC
CAIRVGGSYEQYF
>-|TRBJ1-2|TRBV9|-
TGTGCCAGCAGCCTCAAGGACAGTAACTATGGCTACACCTTC
CASSLKDSNYGYTF
>-|TRBJ1-2|TRBV6-6|once
TGTGCCAGCAGTTACTCTACAGTCACCGAGGGCTACACCTTC
CASSYSTVTEGYTF
>TRBD2|TRBJ2-7|TRBV19|few
TGTGCCAGTAGTACTAAACGACTAGCGGCGACCTACGAGCAGTACTTC
CASSTKRLAATYEQYF
>-|TRBJ1-6|TRBV15|once
TGTGCCACCAGCAGAGAACCGGGTATTGATTCACCCCTCCACTTT
CATSREPGIDSPLHF
>-|TRBJ2-3|TRBV7-2|-
TGTGCCAGCAGCCAGGGGGGTCCCGGGGATACGCAGTATTTT
CASSQGGPGDTQYF
>TRBD1|TRBJ2-3|TRBV24-1|-
TGTGCCACCAGTGAGCCGCCTGGACAGGGCAACACAGATACGCAGTATTTT
CATSEPPGQGNTDTQYF
>-|TRBJ2-3|TRBV7-9|-
TGTGCCAGCAGCTCCCCAGGTTCTAGCACAGATACGCAGTATTTT
CASSSPGSSTDTQYF
>-|TRBJ1-6|TRBV10-3|-
TGTGCCATCAGTGAGTCAGCGGGTAATTCACCCCTCCACTTT
CAISESAGNSPLHF
>-|TRBJ1-1|TRBV21-1|once
TGTGCCACCCTATCCAGGGGACGGTCCACTGAAGCTTTCTTT
CATLSRGRSTEAFF
>-|TRBJ2-2|TRBV27|-
TGTGCCAGCAGCTCGTTTCTAACGAACACCGGGGAGCTGTTTTTT
CASSSFLTNTGELFF
>TRBD2|TRBJ2-7|TRBV7-2|-
TGTGCCAGCAGCTTATATCCTAGCGGGGTGGACGAGCAGTACTTC
CASSLYPSGVDEQYF
>TRBD2|TRBJ2-1|TRBV2|-
TGTGCCAGCACGCGGGAGGGCCAGGGTGAGCAGTTCTTC
CASTREGQGEQFF
>-|TRBJ1-1|TRBV7-2|-
TGTGCCAGCAGCTATGACAAGAACACTGAAGCTTTCTTT
CASSYDKNTEAFF
>-|TRBJ2-3|TRBV5-1|-
TGCGCCAGCAGCCTTCCCACAGATACGCAGTATTTT
CASSLPTDTQYF
>TRBD1|TRBJ2-7|TRBV4-1|-
TGCGCCAGCAGCCAACGACAGGGTTCCATAACCTACGAGCAGTACTTC
CASSQRQGSITYEQYF
>-|TRBJ2-1|TRBV18|once
TGTGCCAGCTCACCTAAGGGCGGGACCACCTACAATGAGCAGTTCTTC
CASSPKGGTTYNEQFF
>TRBD1|TRBJ1-2|TRBV6-5|-
TGTGCCAGCAGTTACTCAGGGGGCGGGCATTATGGCTACACCTTC
CASSYSGGGHYGYTF
>TRBD2|TRBJ2-2|TRBV9|-
TGTGCCAGCAGCGTAGGTTTACTAGCGGGAGGGGAAATGGCCGGGGAGCTGTTTTTT
CASSVGLLAGGEMAGELFF
>-|TRBJ2-5|TRBV12-5|-
TGTGCTAGTGGTTTGGTAACGTGGTCTCCCCGGGGGCAAGAGACCCAGTACTTC
CASGLVTWSPRGQETQYF
>TRBD1|TRBJ1-1|TRBV4-1|-
TGCGCCAGCAGCCGGGGGTGGGGACAGATGGACACTGAAGCTTTCTTT
CASSRGWGQMDTEAFF
>-|TRBJ1-1|TRBV12-5|once
TGTGCTAGTGGCGAATCTAGTAACACTGAAGCTTTCTTT
CASGESSNTEAFF
>-|TRBJ1-2|TRBV11-2|-
TGTGCCAGCAGCTTAGTACCCACTCAGGGGCCATTCCCCCCCACCTTC
CASSLVPTQGPFPPTF
>-|TRBJ2-7|TRBV5-4|-
TGTGCCAGCAGCTCGAAACTTCGGCTGGGCAATTACGAGCAGTACTTC
CASSSKLRLGNYEQYF
>-|TRBJ2-7|TRBV18|-
TGTGCCAGCTCACCACCTACTGGGGCGACCCTCTACGAGCAGTACTTC
CASSPPTGATLYEQYF
>TRBD1|TRBJ1-2|TRBV7-9|-
TGTGCCAGCAGCTTAGAAGCCGTAGGGACAGGGAGCGGCTACACCTTC
CASSLEAVGTGSGYTF
>TRBD1|TRBJ1-2|TRBV11-2|-
TGTGCCAGCAGCTTAACCCGGACAGGCTATGGCTACACCTTC
CASSLTRTGYGYTF
>TRBD1|TRBJ2-5|TRBV7-9|-
TGTGCCAGCAGCAAGGACAGGGAGGTCCAAGAGACCCAGTACTTC
CASSKDREVQETQYF
>-|TRBJ2-7|TRBV15|-
TGTGCCACCAGCAGAGATTCGGGGTACGAGCAGTACTTC
CATSRDSGYEQYF